This TCR beta chain was sequenced during a study of cytomegalovirus exposure and HLA in healthy donors. Trimming at V came to 4 bases and at J to 3 bases, leaving 11 bases not matched to a gene. The CDR3 consists of 17 residues. The germline V gene encodes CDR1 LNHDA and CDR2 SQIVND (reference sequence). Healthy individuals who donated bone marrow served as the donors. Amplification used 60 Vbeta primers and 13 Jbeta primers. Clones were read by immunoSEQ multiplex PCR, and TCRdb kept only the in-frame ones, dropping some. The sample includes 35,000 to 45,000 clones, around 69% seen only once; the top ten take approximately 8.9%. Regarding this clone: Its matching antigen is unknown.

Study-wide points: Association of roughly 17,000 TCR beta sequences with HLA alleles was found at 0.05 false discovery rate in a later analysis.

The TCR comes from a woman in her twenties or thirties in good health and CMV-seropositive. The chain employs TRBV19 and TRBJ1-5, with 8 bases fitting TRBD1. Material: PBMCs. The CDR3 loop is CASSRPRTGQINQPQHF. DNA of the CDR3: TGTGCCAGTAGTAGGCCTCGGACAGGGCAAATCAATCAGCCCCAGCATTTT.